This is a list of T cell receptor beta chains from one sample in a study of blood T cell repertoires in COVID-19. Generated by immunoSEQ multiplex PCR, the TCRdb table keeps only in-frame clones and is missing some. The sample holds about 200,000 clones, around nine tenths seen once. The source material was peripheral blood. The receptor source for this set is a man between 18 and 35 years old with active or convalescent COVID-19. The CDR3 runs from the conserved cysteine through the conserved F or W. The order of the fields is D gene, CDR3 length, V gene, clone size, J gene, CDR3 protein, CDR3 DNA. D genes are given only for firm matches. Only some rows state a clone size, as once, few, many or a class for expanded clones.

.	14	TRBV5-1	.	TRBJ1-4	CASSLTRLGEKLFF	TGCGCCAGCAGCTTGACCAGGCTTGGTGAAAAACTGTTTTTT
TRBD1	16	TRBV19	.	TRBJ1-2	CASSITGGWYDYGYTF	TGTGCCAGTAGTATAACAGGGGGCTGGTATGACTATGGCTACACCTTC
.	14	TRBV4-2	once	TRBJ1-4	CASSPGRLNEKLFF	TGTGCCAGCAGCCCGGGAAGGCTTAATGAAAAACTGTTTTTT
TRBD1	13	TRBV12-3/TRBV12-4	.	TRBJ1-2	CASSPTGGFGYTF	TGTGCCAGCAGTCCCACAGGGGGCTTTGGCTACACCTTC
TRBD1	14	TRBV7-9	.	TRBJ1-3	CASTRQGAGNTIYF	TGTGCCAGCACGAGACAGGGGGCTGGAAACACCATATATTTT
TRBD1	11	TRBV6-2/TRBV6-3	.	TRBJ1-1	CASSLGTDSDF	TGTGCCAGCAGTCTCGGGACAGATTCAGACTTT
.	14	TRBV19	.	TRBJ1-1	CASSWPQGNTEAFF	TGTGCCAGTAGTTGGCCCCAGGGGAACACTGAAGCTTTCTTT
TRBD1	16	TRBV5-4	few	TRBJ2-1	CASSLTDRGYFNEQFF	TGTGCCAGCAGCTTGACCGACAGGGGGTATTTCAATGAGCAGTTCTTC
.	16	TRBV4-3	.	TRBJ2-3	CASSPSSSGSTDTQYF	TGCGCCAGCAGCCCATCCTCCAGCGGCAGCACAGATACGCAGTATTTT
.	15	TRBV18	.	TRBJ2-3	CASSRRTVAEDTQYF	TGTGCCAGCTCACGAAGGACTGTAGCGGAAGATACGCAGTATTTT
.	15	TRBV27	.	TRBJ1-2	CASSPRQSPNYGYTF	TGTGCCAGCAGTCCCCGACAGTCCCCGAACTATGGCTACACCTTC
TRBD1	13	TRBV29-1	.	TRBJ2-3	CSVWDRDTDTQYF	TGCAGCGTATGGGACAGGGATACAGATACGCAGTATTTT
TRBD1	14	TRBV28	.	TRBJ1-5	CASSLGRGDQPQHF	TGTGCCAGCAGTTTGGGCAGGGGGGATCAGCCCCAGCATTTT
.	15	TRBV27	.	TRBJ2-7	CASSLSGPLGTEQYF	TGTGCCAGCAGTTTAAGCGGGCCACTGGGGACCGAGCAGTACTTC
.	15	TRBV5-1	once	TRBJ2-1	CASSWTRSSYNEQFF	TGCGCCAGCAGCTGGACAAGGAGCTCCTACAATGAGCAGTTCTTC
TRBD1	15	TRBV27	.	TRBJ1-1	CASSLTGVRNTEAFF	TGTGCCAGCAGTTTGACAGGGGTGAGGAACACTGAAGCTTTCTTT
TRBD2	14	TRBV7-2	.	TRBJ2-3	CASSLKRGQDTQYF	TGTGCCAGCAGCTTGAAGCGGGGGCAGGACACGCAGTATTTT
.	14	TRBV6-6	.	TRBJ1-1	CASSDRIMNTEAFF	TGTGCCAGCAGTGACAGAATCATGAACACTGAAGCTTTCTTT
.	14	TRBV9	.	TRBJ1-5	CASSAGYSNQPQHF	TGTGCCAGCAGCGCCGGGTATAGCAATCAGCCCCAGCATTTT
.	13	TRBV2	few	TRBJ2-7	CASSGDMVGEQYF	TGTGCCAGCAGTGGGGACATGGTTGGCGAGCAGTACTTC
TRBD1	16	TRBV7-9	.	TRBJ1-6	CASSPTYRGGESPLHF	TGTGCCAGCAGCCCTACCTACAGGGGAGGAGAATCACCCCTCCACTTT
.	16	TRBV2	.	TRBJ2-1	CASSAETINPYNEQFF	TGTGCCAGCAGTGCCGAAACAATAAACCCCTACAATGAGCAGTTCTTC
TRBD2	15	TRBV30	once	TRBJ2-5	CAWSVLAGNQETQYF	TGTGCCTGGAGTGTACTAGCGGGTAACCAAGAGACCCAGTACTTC
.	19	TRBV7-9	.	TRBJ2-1	CASSPKNYPGTTLYNEQFF	TGTGCCAGCAGCCCTAAAAACTACCCCGGGACAACGCTCTACAATGAGCAGTTCTTC